The 5 T cell receptor beta chains below were found in one sample sequenced in a study of PD-1 blockade in classical Hodgkin lymphoma. Exposure to brentuximab vedotin varied, and each patient had relapsed following autologous stem cell transplantation. Sequencing was performed with immunoSEQ multiplex PCR; in TCRdb, only in-frame clones are kept and a portion is missing. The sample consists of over 85,000 clones, roughly 79% of them appearing once. The material was peripheral blood mononuclear cells (PBMCs), obtained before the second cycle of nivolumab. All receptors derive from a human donor with classical Hodgkin lymphoma.

J is TRBJ2-5 and V is TRBV4-1, with no clear D. Germline CDR1 is MGHRA and CDR2 is YSYEKL. The CDR3 covers 14 residues. V gave up 3 bases and J gave up 1 base, with 9 bases separating them. CDR3 sequence reads: CASSHPRPQETQYF. The CDR3 bases are TGCGCCAGCAGCCACCCCAGACCCCAAGAGACCCAGTACTTC.

The chain has TRBV10-1 and TRBJ1-1, with 8 positions matching TRBD1. The CDR3 length is 14 residues. Germline assignment: CDR1 WNHNN and CDR2 SYGVQD (reference sequence). The V gene end was trimmed by 4 bases and the J gene end by 5 bases; junction bases not matched to a gene: 6. This CDR3 reads CASSAPGGRTEAFF. In DNA, the CDR3 is TGCGCCAGCAGTGCACCAGGGGGCCGGACTGAAGCTTTCTTT.

This clone showed up just once. V gene TRBV5-6 combines with J gene TRBJ2-3, with 8 bases matching TRBD2. Germline loops: CDR1 SGHDT, CDR2 YYEEEE. V shed 0 bases and J 6 bases; nucleotides not matched to a gene: 3. The CDR3 consists of 14 residues. In DNA, the CDR3 is TGTGCCAGCAGCTTGGTCGGGAGGGTTGATACGCAGTATTTT. Amino acid sequence: CASSLVGRVDTQYF.

The V gene is TRBV7-6, the J gene TRBJ2-5, with D perhaps matching TRBD2 (5 bases). V was clipped by 5 bases and J by 4 bases, with 11 bases between them. Germline-derived CDR1 and CDR2 are SGHVS and FNYEAQ. CDR3 length: 13 amino acids. In nucleotides, the CDR3 is TGTGCCAGCAGCCCCCGGGAAGCAGAGACCCAGTACTTC. Protein: CASSPREAETQYF.

The chain couples TRBV5-6 to TRBJ2-1; D gene unclear. Germline V gene lookup returns CDR1 SGHDT and CDR2 YYEEEE. Trimming shortened V by 0 bases and J by 7 bases, and 11 bases separated the two germline ends. CDR3 length: 14 amino acids. Here the CDR3 reads CASSLVGVQNEQFF. CDR3 bases: TGTGCCAGCAGCTTGGTTGGGGTACAGAATGAGCAGTTCTTC.